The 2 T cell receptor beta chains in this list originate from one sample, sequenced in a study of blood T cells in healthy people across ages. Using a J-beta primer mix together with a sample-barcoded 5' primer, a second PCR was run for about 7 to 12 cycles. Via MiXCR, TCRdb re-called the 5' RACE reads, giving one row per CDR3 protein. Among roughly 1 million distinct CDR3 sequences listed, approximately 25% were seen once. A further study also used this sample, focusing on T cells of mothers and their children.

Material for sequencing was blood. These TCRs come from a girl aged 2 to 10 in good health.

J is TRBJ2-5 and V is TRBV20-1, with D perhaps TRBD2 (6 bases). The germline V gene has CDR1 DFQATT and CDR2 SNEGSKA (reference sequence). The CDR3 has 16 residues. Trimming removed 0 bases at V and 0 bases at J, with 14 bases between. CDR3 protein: CSARDRRATYQETQYF. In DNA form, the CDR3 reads TGCAGTGCTAGAGATCGGAGGGCAACGTACCAAGAGACCCAGTACTTC.

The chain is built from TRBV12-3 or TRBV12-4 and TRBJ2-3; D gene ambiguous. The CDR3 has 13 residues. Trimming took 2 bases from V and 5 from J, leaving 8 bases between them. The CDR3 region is CASSLSKVDTQYF. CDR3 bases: TGTGCCAGCAGTTTATCTAAGGTAGATACGCAGTATTTT.